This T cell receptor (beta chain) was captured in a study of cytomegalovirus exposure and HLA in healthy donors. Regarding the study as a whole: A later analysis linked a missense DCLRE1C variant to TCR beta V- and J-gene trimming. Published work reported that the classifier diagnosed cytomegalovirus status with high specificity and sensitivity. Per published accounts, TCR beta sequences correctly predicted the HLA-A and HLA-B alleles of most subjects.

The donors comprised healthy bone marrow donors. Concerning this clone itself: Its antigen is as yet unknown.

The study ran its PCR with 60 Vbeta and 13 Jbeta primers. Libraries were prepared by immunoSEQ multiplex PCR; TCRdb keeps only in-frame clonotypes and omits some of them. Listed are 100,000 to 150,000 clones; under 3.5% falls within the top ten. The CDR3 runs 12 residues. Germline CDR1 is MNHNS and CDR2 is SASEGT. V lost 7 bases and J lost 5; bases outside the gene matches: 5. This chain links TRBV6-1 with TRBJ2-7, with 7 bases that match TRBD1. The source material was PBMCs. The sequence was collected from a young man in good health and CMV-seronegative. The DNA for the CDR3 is TGTGCCAGCAATCGACAGGGCCACGAGCAGTACTTC. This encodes CASNRQGHEQYF.